This T cell receptor (beta chain) is from a study of human T cells and chemical hapten exposure. Study overall: Slight differences in pooled library volume were the main source of varying TCR yields across samples. Study observations and caveats: The number of TCRs above 1 in 1000 frequency did not change after DPC sensitization.

Germline CDR1 reads DFQATT; CDR2 reads SNEGSKA (reference sequence). V was pared by 3 bases and J by 0 bases, with 6 bases of the junction left unmatched. The CDR3 sequence is 17 residues long. The sample holds many counts of this clonotype. The antigen is unknown. The library tagged individual cDNA molecules with unique molecular identifiers. As handled by the study authors: Sample TCR totals centred on a median of around 100,000, ranging roughly 20,000 to 700,000. One entry per CDR3 protein results from TCRdb running MiXCR on the RACE reads. In this record, the V and J calls reflect TCRdb's handling and not the investigators' own analysis. The sample has about 65,000 distinct CDR3 sequences; around 6.1% are singletons. The time point: healthy volunteer bleed at 6 weeks. Whole blood that had not been fractionated was the source of extracted total RNA.

This clonotype originated in a female donor in good health. Some clones in this sample may be carry-over from other donors' samples. The specimen was whole blood. This chain connects TRBV20-1 to TRBJ2-6, with 9 bases identical to TRBD1. DNA for the CDR3: TGCAGTGCTAGCACAGGGGGCTCCAGCTCTGGGGCCAACGTCCTGACTTTC. Protein sequence: CSASTGGSSSGANVLTF.